This T cell receptor (beta chain) was sequenced for a study of CD8 T cells in ankylosing spondylitis. The CDR3 has 14 amino acids. Deletions cut 6 bases from V and 4 bases from J, with 17 bases between. Germline CDR1 is SQVTM and CDR2 is ANQGSEA. TCRdb re-analysed the 5' RACE reads in MiXCR, keeping a single row per CDR3 protein. The sample lists around 150,000 distinct CDR3 sequences; around 19% were seen once. This clonotype has more than one count but fewer than ten. Its target is not known. Study findings and constraints: A TCR beta motif made of about eight highly homologous variants seemed typical of ankylosing spondylitis blood.

The receptor was derived from a male donor with ankylosing spondylitis or in good health (not recorded which). The sequenced sample consisted of blood, either unsorted or a sorted T cell fraction (not recorded which). The chain is built from TRBV29-1 and TRBJ2-3, with D perhaps given as TRBD1 or TRBD2 (5 bases each). The CDR3 loop is CSVLPIGGSDTQYF. CDR3 bases: TGCAGCGTCCTCCCGATTGGGGGTTCAGATACGCAGTATTTT.